The present T cell receptor beta chain was sequenced within a study of T cells after yellow fever vaccination (dated by TCRdb to the late 2010s). Turning to the overall study: The SMART-Seq v4 Ultra Low Input RNA kit was used to prepare libraries from fractions with low cell numbers. Bulk TCR alpha and beta repertoires were sequenced longitudinally to track T-cell clones before and after primary and booster YFV17D yellow fever vaccination. Two healthy male donors made up the cohort, one aged 18 to 29 years and the other aged 30 to 39 years. Bulk PBMC replicates and cell subsets were isolated from blood drawn at multiple timepoints before and after both primary and secondary immunization.

TCR cDNA was made using 5'RACE template switching, a step that added a universal primer site and unique molecular identifiers. Priming of cDNA synthesis was performed from both the TCR alpha and TCR beta constant segments. Library amplification used two PCR steps, and the second PCR step added sample barcodes and sequencing adapters. Sequencing of libraries was done on Illumina HiSeq 2500 (2x100 bp) or NovaSeq (2x150 bp). On the study's bioinformatics: Reads were demultiplexed and collapsed into UMI consensus sequences with MIGEC, and V(D)J alignment was performed with MiXCR. Clonotypes responding to the vaccine were identified with edgeR on replicate PBMC samples, with the criteria of FDR below 0.01 and a log2 fold change above 5 up to day 15. Each bulk clonotype was labeled CD4 or CD8 based on which sequenced repertoire, CD4 or CD8, contained the clonotype at higher abundance. TCRdb reanalyzed the raw reads on its own, using fastp at Q25 for trimming and MiXCR for clone calling, and kept in-frame beta chains. Rows with a matching CDR3 protein are joined into one entry that keeps the most common DNA and genes. TCRdb, rather than the study authors, made the V and J calls. The sample has around 70,000 distinct CDR3 sequences on record, more than 5.5% of them singletons. In total, the top ten clones hold 35% to 45% of the sample.

This clonotype turned up a few times. Its antigen is not yet known. Base-call qualities are not available, and no considerably larger clone is one nucleotide away. What this sample's treatment or condition label stands for: live attenuated yellow fever vaccine strain. A standard Ficoll-Paque protocol was used to isolate PBMCs from peripheral blood. CD4 and CD8 T-cell fractions were isolated with Dynabeads CD4 and CD8 positive selection kits. TriZol was used to extract RNA from bulk PBMCs, from CD4 and CD8 fractions, and from dextramer-positive and dextramer-negative fractions. The CDR3 goes from the cysteine to the phenylalanine over 15 residues. The CDR3 DNA has 45 bases and is translated from base 1. The junction carries 14 bases between V and J, which are trimmed by 4 bases and 4 bases respectively. What the research found in general, with its limitations: The study included only a couple of donors, which limits how far the findings can be generalized. After the booster, most of the clones that had expanded following primary vaccination were detected again (almost 98% of CD4 and 85% to 90% of CD8), which suggests that memory was broadly maintained. The secondary T-cell response was weaker than the primary response but faster, peaking on day 5 instead of day 15. A small fraction of clonotypes showed up in both the CD4 and CD8 compartments, probably as a result of convergent recombination. Because abundant contaminating clonotypes from the bulk population could be contained in FACS-sorted repertoires, computational filtering was required.

The input for sequencing was CD8+ T cells sorted from PBMCs, taken 4 to 6 days after the first yellow fever vaccination. Rearrangement joined TRBV12-3 or TRBV12-4 to TRBJ1-5, with the identity of the D gene unclear. The origin of this receptor is a man between 18 and 35 years old who received the YFV17D yellow fever vaccine. The nucleotide sequence reads TGTGCCAGCAGTTCAGACGGCGAGCCTAATCAGCCCCAGCATTTT. This translates into CASSSDGEPNQPQHF.